Listed below are T cell receptor beta chains from one sample, sequenced in a study of STAT5B mutations in CD4+ large granular lymphocyte leukemia. Data came from immunoSEQ multiplex PCR; TCRdb stores just in-frame clones and leaves some out. The sample lists about 48,000 clones, 60% to 75% occurring once. The specimen sequenced was CD4+ T cells from blood buffy coats. Receptors originate from a human donor in good health. CDR3s include the opening cysteine and the closing phenylalanine or tryptophan. Fields, in order: D gene, V gene, clone size, J gene, CDR3 protein, CDR3 DNA. The D gene is left open where the match is weak. Clone size is given for some rows only: seen once, a few or many times, or a class if the clone is expanded.

-	TRBV7-3	-	TRBJ2-1	CASSSNNEQFF	TGTGCCAGCAGCTCGAACAATGAGCAGTTCTTC
-	TRBV6-1	few	TRBJ1-6	CASSGPRNSPLHF	TGTGCCAGCAGTGGGCCCAGGAATTCACCCCTCCACTTT
TRBD2	TRBV7-2	-	TRBJ2-1	CASSSSGGAPNEQFF	TGTGCCAGCAGCTCGAGCGGGGGGGCTCCCAATGAGCAGTTCTTC
TRBD1	TRBV6-1	few	TRBJ1-4	CASSEAQGASREKLFF	TGTGCCAGCAGTGAAGCGCAGGGGGCCAGCCGGGAAAAACTGTTTTTT
-	TRBV7-9	-	TRBJ2-7	CASSLTGFAYEQYF	TGTGCCAGCAGCCTTACAGGGTTCGCCTACGAGCAGTACTTC
-	TRBV30	-	TRBJ1-5	CAWSGPQGLGMPQHF	TGTGCCTGGAGTGGCCCCCAGGGCCTCGGGATGCCCCAGCATTTT
-	TRBV7-2	-	TRBJ1-2	CASSLGVGDYTF	TGTGCCAGCAGCTTAGGAGTGGGGGACTACACCTTC
-	TRBV7-9	-	TRBJ1-2	CASILIGALNSPRSNGYTF	TGTGCCAGCATACTTATAGGGGCCCTTAACTCCCCTCGATCTAACGGCTACACCTTC
TRBD1	TRBV19	few	TRBJ1-1	CASTNRGMDTEAFF	TGTGCCAGTACCAACAGGGGAATGGACACTGAAGCTTTCTTT
TRBD1	TRBV6-5	-	TRBJ2-7	CASSLGTGAPYEQYF	TGTGCCAGCAGCTTAGGGACAGGGGCGCCTTACGAGCAGTACTTC
-	TRBV7-8	few	TRBJ1-6	CASSLGQQNSPLHF	TGTGCCAGCAGCTTGGGTCAGCAGAATTCACCCCTCCACTTT
TRBD1	TRBV19	-	TRBJ1-1	CASSMVRGLMNTEAFF	TGTGCCAGTAGTATGGTCAGGGGGCTTATGAACACTGAAGCTTTCTTT
-	TRBV5-1	-	TRBJ2-3	CASSLFSGGADTQYF	TGCGCCAGCAGCTTGTTTTCGGGGGGCGCAGATACGCAGTATTTT
-	TRBV6-5	few	TRBJ2-5	CASSYSPWTRGETQYF	TGTGCCAGCAGTTACTCTCCATGGACAAGGGGGGAGACCCAGTACTTC
-	TRBV5-1	-	TRBJ2-5	CASSPGGGAQETQYF	TGCGCCAGCAGCCCCGGTGGGGGGGCCCAAGAGACCCAGTACTTC
-	TRBV9	few	TRBJ2-3	CASSVGLSTDTQYF	TGTGCCAGCAGCGTTGGACTGAGCACAGATACGCAGTATTTT
TRBD1	TRBV5-1	-	TRBJ1-4	CASSHGRNPQGAGEKLFF	TGCGCCAGCAGCCACGGGCGTAACCCCCAGGGGGCGGGTGAAAAACTGTTTTTT
TRBD1	TRBV6-6	-	TRBJ1-4	CASSLRGTGNEKLFF	TGTGCCAGCAGTCTCCGAGGGACAGGGAATGAAAAACTGTTTTTT
-	TRBV30	-	TRBJ1-1	CAWMVGPNTEAFF	TGTGCCTGGATGGTCGGCCCGAACACTGAAGCTTTCTTT
-	TRBV6-1	-	TRBJ1-2	CASRERQGNVGYTF	TGTGCCAGCAGGGAACGCCAGGGTAACGTTGGCTACACCTTC
TRBD2	TRBV6-1	-	TRBJ2-1	CASSESAGGLDEQFF	TGTGCCAGCAGTGAATCAGCGGGGGGGCTCGATGAGCAGTTCTTC
TRBD1	TRBV7-2	-	TRBJ1-3	CASSSRGGGLSGNTIYF	TGTGCCAGCAGCTCCAGGGGGGGCGGACTATCTGGAAACACCATATATTTT
-	TRBV29-1	-	TRBJ1-2	CSVEAYNNPNYGYTF	TGCAGCGTTGAAGCCTACAACAATCCTAACTATGGCTACACCTTC
-	TRBV14	-	TRBJ2-2	CASSQWTGNTGELFF	TGTGCCAGCAGCCAATGGACGGGGAACACCGGGGAGCTGTTTTTT
-	TRBV1	-	TRBJ2-3	CTSSPSTPSTDTQYF	TGCACCAGCAGCCCCTCAACGCCCAGCACAGATACGCAGTATTTT
TRBD1	TRBV15	-	TRBJ1-2	CATSRDPDRVGYTF	TGTGCCACCAGCAGAGACCCGGACAGGGTTGGCTACACCTTC